Presented here are 9 T cell receptor beta chains from one specimen sequenced in a study of blood T cells in healthy people across ages. The use of a sample-barcoded 5' primer and a J-beta primer mix characterized a second PCR of roughly 6 to 11 cycles. TCRdb redid the calling of the 5' RACE reads with MiXCR, one entry per CDR3 protein. The table has a few hundred thousand distinct CDR3 sequences, about 26% seen once. This sample was shared with a second study, whose subject was T cells of mothers and their children.

The sequenced sample consisted of blood. All receptors come from a boy between 2 and 10 years old in good health.

This clonotype was detected a few times. CDR3 amino acids: CASSQGGQGREKLFF. CDR3 nucleotides: TGCGCCAGCAGCCAAGGAGGGCAGGGGCGAGAAAAACTGTTTTTT. V is TRBV4-1 and J is TRBJ1-4; D perhaps matches TRBD1 (6 bases). Trimming shortened V by 1 base and J by 8 bases, and 14 bases separated the two germline ends. The germline V gene encodes CDR1 MGHRA and CDR2 YSYEKL. CDR3 length equals 15 residues.

This clonotype was picked up a small number of times. V usage is TRBV19 and J usage is TRBJ1-1, with D uncertain. The CDR3 has 14 residues. Germline V CDR1 and CDR2: LNHDA, SQIVND (reference sequence). V was pared by 3 bases and J by 4 bases, with 12 bases between. The CDR3 bases are TGTGCCAGTAGTATGGGAGGGCCAGTCACTGAAGCTTTCTTT. Its translation is CASSMGGPVTEAFF.

This clonotype was detected only a few times. V and J are TRBV10-1 and TRBJ2-5, with D maybe TRBD2 (6 bases). The CDR3 totals 16 residues. Trimming took 0 bases from V and 4 from J, leaving 15 bases between them. Per germline, CDR1 WNHNN and CDR2 SYGVQD (reference sequence). CDR3: CASSESRGIRAETQYF. In DNA, the CDR3 is TGCGCCAGCAGTGAGTCCCGGGGGATCCGGGCAGAGACCCAGTACTTC.

On this clonotype: Germline is not matched at one junction end, which may reflect a read error. The V gene is TRBV25-1, the J gene TRBJ2-6, with a tentative D call TRBD1 (5 bases). The CDR3 is 14 amino acids. Germline CDR1 reads MGHDK; CDR2 reads SYGVNS. The CDR3 nucleotides read TGTGCCAGCACCTCTCCCTCTGGGGCCGACGTCCTGACTTTC. Protein sequence: CASTSPSGADVLTF.

The genes are TRBV7-9 and TRBJ1-4; D is perhaps TRBD1 (5 bases). Germline CDR1 SEHNR, CDR2 FQNEAQ (reference sequence). There are 15 residues in the CDR3. V lost 6 bases to trimming and J lost 0 bases, with 11 bases between them. The CDR3 loop is CASRSTVSTNEKLFF. The DNA for the CDR3 is TGTGCCAGCAGGTCGACAGTTTCAACTAATGAAAAACTGTTTTTT.

This clonotype has a handful of counts. The J gene is TRBJ1-1, the V gene TRBV29-1, with D perhaps TRBD1 (5 bases). The CDR3 is 14 amino acids. Germline V gene data show CDR1 as SQVTM and CDR2 as ANQGSEA. Trimming removed 1 base from V and 0 bases from J, with 9 bases in between. The CDR3 sequence: CSVEVAGMNTEAFF. The CDR3 DNA is TGCAGCGTTGAAGTGGCAGGGATGAACACTGAAGCTTTCTTT.

This clonotype came up a few times. This chain joins TRBV29-1 and TRBJ2-2; D call uncertain. This CDR3 is 14 amino acids long. V was shortened by 3 bases and J by 0 bases, with 8 bases between the two germline ends. The germline V gene has CDR1 SQVTM and CDR2 ANQGSEA. The CDR3 coding sequence is TGCAGCGTTGACGTCGACACGAACACCGGGGAGCTGTTTTTT. Amino acid sequence: CSVDVDTNTGELFF.

DNA for the CDR3: TGTGCCAGCAGTTACTCTTTCGACGAGCAGTACTTC. Its translation: CASSYSFDEQYF. The rearrangement uses TRBV6-2 or TRBV6-3 and TRBJ2-7; D remains unclear. V was trimmed by 0 bases and J by 5 bases, leaving 5 bases between them. The CDR3 length is 12 residues. CDR1 is MNHEY and CDR2 is SVGEGT in the germline V gene.

This chain joins TRBV15 and TRBJ1-2, with D possibly TRBD1 on 5 matching bases. Germline V gene lookup returns CDR1 LNHNV and CDR2 YYDKDF (reference sequence). CDR3 length: 14 amino acids. V was clipped by 0 bases and J by 6 bases, with 11 bases between them. The DNA of the CDR3 is TGTGCCACCAGCAGAGAACGGGGGGGGGATGGCTACACCTTC. Amino acid sequence: CATSRERGGDGYTF. Combining the CDR3 with reference TRBV15 and TRBJ1-2 gives the whole variable domain DAMVIQNPRYQVTQFGKPVTLSCSQTLNHNVMYWYQQKSSQAPKLLFHYYDKDFNNEADTPDNFQSRRPNTSFCFLDIRSPGLGDTAMYLCATSRERGGDGYTFGSGTRLTVV.